This T cell receptor (beta chain) was captured by sequencing in a study of blood T cell repertoires in COVID-19 (dated by TCRdb to 2018 to 2020). A note on the overall study: Samples covering the acute and convalescent phases of COVID-19 were provided by collaborators in the United States, Italy and Spain. Where available, HLA class I and class II types were obtained from metadata supplied by the sample provider rather than from assay-based typing. The dataset comprised deeply sampled blood TCRbeta repertoires from subjects exposed to, actively infected with, or recovered from COVID-19. Sample metadata almost always included a de-identified subject ID, COVID-19 status, age in years and sex. Samples came from the ongoing ImmuneRACE study (first 160 participants) plus 1,254 subjects from 6 global collaborators. The repertoires were released in a freely available public database intended as a resource for research on the immune response to SARS-CoV-2. The material from the prospective study consisted of cDNA or gDNA derived from T cells, B-cell-depleted T cells, or PBMCs. Points the paper makes about the study in general: The amount of clinical and demographic metadata varied by source and participant and was provided uncurated.

Worth noting for this clone: The specificity of this receptor is unknown. Qualities for individual bases were not recorded, and no much larger clone is one base off.

TCRbeta CDR3 regions were amplified from genomic DNA by means of the immunoSEQ Assay, a bias-controlled multiplex PCR. For the original study's pipeline: The number of nucleated cells in each sample was estimated from the amplification of reference gene primers within the assay. To quantify the absolute abundance of each unique TCRbeta CDR3 rearrangement, sequence reads were collapsed and filtered. For each sample, productive Simpson clonality was calculated as the square root of Simpson's diversity index over productive rearrangements. This is the immuneACCESS table as TCRdb keeps it, with only in-frame sequences that have V and J called. A part of the clones is gone; compared with another copy, unresolved V genes explain less than half, and the rest is unexplained. The D gene and trimming were derived from the DNA, and the V and J assignments and clone size from that table. Within this sample are nearly 110,000 clones, with about 64% of them counted one time only. Approximately 0.88% of the sample goes to the ten largest clones.

Each collaborating institution followed its own protocols to collect whole blood in K2EDTA tubes. For TCRbeta analysis, collaborators shipped samples in one of three forms: frozen whole blood, isolated PBMCs, or DNA extracted from either of those sample types. CDR1 and CDR2, per the germline V gene, are MGHDK and SYGVNS. Its CDR3 holds 13 amino acids, cysteine through phenylalanine. Only the CDR3 part of the read is kept: 39 bases, read in frame from the first base. Trimming removed 4 bases from V and 2 bases from J, leaving 8 bases between the germline ends. The rearrangement joined TRBV25-1 to TRBJ1-2; the D segment cannot be called with confidence. Sequencing was carried out using peripheral blood. This TCR was sampled from a human donor with acute or convalescent COVID-19. The donor label of this sample is uncertain. The CDR3 in this case is CASSGFGNYGYTF. The sequenced DNA: TGTGCCAGCAGTGGCTTCGGGAACTATGGCTACACCTTC.